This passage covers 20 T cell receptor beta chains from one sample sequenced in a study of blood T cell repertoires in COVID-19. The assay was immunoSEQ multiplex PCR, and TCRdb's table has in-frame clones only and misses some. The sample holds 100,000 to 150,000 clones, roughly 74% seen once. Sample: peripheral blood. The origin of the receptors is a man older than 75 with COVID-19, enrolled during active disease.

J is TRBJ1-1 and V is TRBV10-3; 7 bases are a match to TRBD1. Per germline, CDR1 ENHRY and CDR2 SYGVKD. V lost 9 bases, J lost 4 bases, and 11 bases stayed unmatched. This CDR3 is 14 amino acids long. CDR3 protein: CAISNRGEGTEAFF. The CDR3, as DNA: TGTGCCATATCTAACAGGGGCGAAGGCACTGAAGCTTTCTTT.

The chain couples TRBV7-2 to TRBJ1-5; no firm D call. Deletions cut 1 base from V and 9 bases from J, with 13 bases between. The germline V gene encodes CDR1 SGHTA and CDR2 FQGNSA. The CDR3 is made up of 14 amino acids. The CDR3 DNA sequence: TGTGCCAGCAGCTTAGGGCTGGGCCCCGCGCCCCAGCATTTT. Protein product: CASSLGLGPAPQHF.

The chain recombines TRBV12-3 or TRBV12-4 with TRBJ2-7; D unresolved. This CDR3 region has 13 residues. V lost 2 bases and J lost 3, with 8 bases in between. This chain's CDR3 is CASSLNYYYEQYF. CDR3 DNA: TGTGCCAGCAGTTTAAACTACTACTACGAGCAGTACTTC.

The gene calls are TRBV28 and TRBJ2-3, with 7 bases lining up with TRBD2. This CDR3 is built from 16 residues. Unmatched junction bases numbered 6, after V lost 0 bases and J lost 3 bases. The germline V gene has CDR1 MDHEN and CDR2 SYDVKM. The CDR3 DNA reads TGTGCCAGCAGTTTATGGGGGACGGGGGGAACAGATACGCAGTATTTT. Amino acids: CASSLWGTGGTDTQYF.

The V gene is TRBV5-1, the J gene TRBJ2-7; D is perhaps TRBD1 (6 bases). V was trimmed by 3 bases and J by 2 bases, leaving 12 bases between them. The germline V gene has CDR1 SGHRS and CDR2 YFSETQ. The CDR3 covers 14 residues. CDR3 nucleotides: TGCGCCAGCAGCTCATCAGGGGTCGCCTACGAGCAGTACTTC. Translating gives CASSSSGVAYEQYF.

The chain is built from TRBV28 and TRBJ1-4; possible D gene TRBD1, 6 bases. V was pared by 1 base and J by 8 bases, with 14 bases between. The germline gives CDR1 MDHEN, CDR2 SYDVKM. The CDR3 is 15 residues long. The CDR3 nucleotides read TGTGCCAGCAGTTTATCGGCCAGGGGAGGGGAAAAACTGTTTTTT. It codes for CASSLSARGGEKLFF.

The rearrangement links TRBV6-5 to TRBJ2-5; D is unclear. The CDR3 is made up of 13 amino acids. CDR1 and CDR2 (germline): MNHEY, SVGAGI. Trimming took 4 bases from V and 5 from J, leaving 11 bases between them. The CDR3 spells CASSLTPKETQYF. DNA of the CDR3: TGTGCCAGCAGTTTGACTCCTAAGGAGACCCAGTACTTC.

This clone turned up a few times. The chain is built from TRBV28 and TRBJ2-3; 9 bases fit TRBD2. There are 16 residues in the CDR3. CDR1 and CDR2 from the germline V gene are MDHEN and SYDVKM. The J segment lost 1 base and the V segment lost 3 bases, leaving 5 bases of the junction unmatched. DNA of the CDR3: TGTGCCAGCAGTTTTGATATAGCGGGGGGCACAGATACGCAGTATTTT. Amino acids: CASSFDIAGGTDTQYF.

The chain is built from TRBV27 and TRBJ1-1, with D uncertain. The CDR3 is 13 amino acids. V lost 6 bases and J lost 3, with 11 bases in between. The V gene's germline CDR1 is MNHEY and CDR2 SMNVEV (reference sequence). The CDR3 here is CASSPLTDTEAFF. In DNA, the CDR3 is TGTGCCAGCAGCCCCCTTACGGACACTGAAGCTTTCTTT.

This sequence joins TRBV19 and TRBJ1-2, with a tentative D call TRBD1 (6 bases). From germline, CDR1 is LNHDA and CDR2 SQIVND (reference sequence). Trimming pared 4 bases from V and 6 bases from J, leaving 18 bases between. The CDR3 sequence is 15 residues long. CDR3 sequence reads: CASSTGGRGDNGYTF. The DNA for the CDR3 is TGTGCCAGTAGTACTGGTGGGAGGGGGGATAATGGCTACACCTTC.

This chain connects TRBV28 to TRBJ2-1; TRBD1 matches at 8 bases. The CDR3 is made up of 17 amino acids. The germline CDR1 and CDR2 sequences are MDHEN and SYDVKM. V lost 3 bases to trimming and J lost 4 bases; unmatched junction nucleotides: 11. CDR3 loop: CASSLPIGQGRYNEQFF. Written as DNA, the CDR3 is TGTGCCAGCAGTTTGCCCATCGGACAGGGAAGGTACAATGAGCAGTTCTTC.

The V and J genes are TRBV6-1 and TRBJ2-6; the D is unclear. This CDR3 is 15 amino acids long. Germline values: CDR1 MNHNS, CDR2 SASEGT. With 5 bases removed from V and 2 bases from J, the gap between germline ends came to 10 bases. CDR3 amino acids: CASSREEAGANVLTF. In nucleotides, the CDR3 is TGTGCCAGCAGTCGCGAGGAAGCTGGGGCCAACGTCCTGACTTTC.

The CDR3 here is CASSYDGNSNQPQHF. In DNA form, the CDR3 reads TGTGCCAGCAGCTACGACGGGAATAGCAATCAGCCCCAGCATTTT. The chain has TRBV28 and TRBJ1-5, with D hard to call. Trimming shortened V by 6 bases and J by 0 bases, and 12 bases separated the two germline ends. CDR3 length: 15 amino acids. In germline, CDR1 is MDHEN, CDR2 SYDVKM.

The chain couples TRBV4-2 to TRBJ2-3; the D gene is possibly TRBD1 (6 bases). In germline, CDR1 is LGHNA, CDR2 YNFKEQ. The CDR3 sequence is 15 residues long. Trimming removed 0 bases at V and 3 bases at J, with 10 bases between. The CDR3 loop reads CASSQDLRGTDTQYF. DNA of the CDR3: TGTGCCAGCAGCCAAGACTTAAGGGGGACAGATACGCAGTATTTT.

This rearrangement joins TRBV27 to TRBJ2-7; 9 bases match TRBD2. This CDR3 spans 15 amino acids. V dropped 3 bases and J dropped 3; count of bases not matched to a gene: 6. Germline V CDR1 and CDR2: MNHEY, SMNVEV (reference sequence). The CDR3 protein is CASSFALAGYYEQYF. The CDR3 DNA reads TGTGCCAGCAGTTTTGCACTAGCGGGTTACTACGAGCAGTACTTC.

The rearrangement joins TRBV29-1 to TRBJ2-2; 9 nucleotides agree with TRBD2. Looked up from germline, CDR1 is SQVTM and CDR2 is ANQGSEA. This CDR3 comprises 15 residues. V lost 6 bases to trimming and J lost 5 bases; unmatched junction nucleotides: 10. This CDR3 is CSVPGLADGTGELFF. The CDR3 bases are TGCAGCGTGCCGGGACTAGCAGATGGGACCGGGGAGCTGTTTTTT.

The CDR3 DNA reads as TGCAGCGCCGACAGGAGGAACACTGAAGCTTTCTTT. Protein sequence: CSADRRNTEAFF. J is TRBJ1-1 and V is TRBV29-1; TRBD1 is a possible D gene (6 bases). CDR3 length: 12 residues. The germline V and J ends were trimmed by 7 bases and 1 base, with 10 bases remaining between them. Germline V CDR1 and CDR2: SQVTM, ANQGSEA.

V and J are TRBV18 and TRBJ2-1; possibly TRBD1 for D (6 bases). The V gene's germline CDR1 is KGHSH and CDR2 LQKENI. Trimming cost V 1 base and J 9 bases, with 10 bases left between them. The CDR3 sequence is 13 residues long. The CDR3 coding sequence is TGTGCCAGCTCACCACACAGGGACGGTGAGCAGTTCTTC. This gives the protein CASSPHRDGEQFF.

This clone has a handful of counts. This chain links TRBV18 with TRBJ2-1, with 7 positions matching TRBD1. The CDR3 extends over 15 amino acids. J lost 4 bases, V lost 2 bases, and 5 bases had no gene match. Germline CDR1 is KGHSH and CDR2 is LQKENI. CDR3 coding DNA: TGTGCCAGCTCACCAGGGGACAGCCGATACAATGAGCAGTTCTTC. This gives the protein CASSPGDSRYNEQFF.

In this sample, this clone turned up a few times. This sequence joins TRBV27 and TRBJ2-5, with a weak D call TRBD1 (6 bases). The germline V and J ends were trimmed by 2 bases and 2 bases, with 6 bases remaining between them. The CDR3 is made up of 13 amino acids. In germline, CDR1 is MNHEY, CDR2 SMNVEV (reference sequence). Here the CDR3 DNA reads TGTGCCAGCAGTTTAGGACAGCAAGAGACCCAGTACTTC. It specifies CASSLGQQETQYF.